The sequence of this T cell receptor (beta chain) was determined in a study of blood T cell repertoires in COVID-19 (dated by TCRdb to between 2020 and 2021). As for the study more broadly: The collaborator samples originated in the United States, Italy and Spain and spanned the acute and convalescent phases of COVID-19. The material from the prospective study consisted of cDNA or gDNA derived from T cells, B-cell-depleted T cells, or PBMCs. Subjects who had been exposed to COVID-19, were actively infected with it, or had recovered from it provided the deeply sampled blood TCRbeta repertoires that made up the dataset. The repertoires were released in a freely available public database meant as a resource for research on the immune response to SARS-CoV-2. Samples came from the ongoing ImmuneRACE study (first 160 participants) plus 1,254 subjects from 6 global collaborators. The sample metadata nearly always contained a de-identified subject ID, COVID-19 status, age in years and sex. Where available, HLA class I and class II types were obtained from metadata supplied by the sample provider rather than from assay-based typing. The full study reports these points: How much clinical and demographic metadata was included differed by source and by participant, and the metadata was provided uncurated.

Cut back by 6 bases and 7 bases, the V and J ends lie 15 bases apart. CDR1 and CDR2 (MNHEY, SMNVEV) derive from the germline V gene (reference sequence). Measured from the cysteine to the phenylalanine, the CDR3 is 14 residues long. Here the CDR3 DNA is all that survives: 42 bases in frame from base 1. The immunoSEQ Assay, a bias-controlled multiplex PCR, was used to amplify TCRbeta CDR3 regions from genomic DNA. Turning to the authors' computational methods: Within the assay, amplification of reference gene primers was used to estimate how many nucleated cells each sample contained. Sequence reads were collapsed and filtered to measure the absolute abundance of every unique TCRbeta CDR3 rearrangement. For each sample, productive Simpson clonality was calculated as the square root of Simpson's diversity index over productive rearrangements. Not all clones reach the TCRdb copy of this immuneACCESS table, which keeps in-frame sequences only. Checked studies attribute under half of the gap to unresolved V genes and leave the rest unexplained. V, J and clone size are those of that table, while D and trimming were read from the DNA. The sample contains about 160,000 clones, more than 60% of them found a single time. The top ten clones comprise approximately 2.6% of the sample.

Whole blood was collected in K2EDTA tubes by collaborating institutions according to the institutions' own protocols. For TCRbeta analysis, collaborator samples were shipped as frozen whole blood, as isolated PBMCs, or as DNA extracted from either sample type. A note on this clone: The specificity of this receptor is unknown. No base quality information exists; no much larger clone differs at one position.

The source is a man between 65 and 79 years old with acute or convalescent COVID-19. The sample consisted of peripheral blood. The V and J genes are TRBV27 and TRBJ1-4, with TRBD1 tentatively as D gene (5 bases match). CDR3 region: CASRKTEAREKLFF. At the DNA level, the sequence is TGTGCCAGCAGAAAGACAGAGGCCCGTGAAAAACTGTTTTTT.